The entry below gives a single T cell receptor beta chain sequence along with its context. Its antigen is unidentified. The germline V gene has CDR1 MDHEN and CDR2 SYDVKM. V was trimmed by 9 bases and J by 3 bases, leaving 6 bases between them. This CDR3 region has 10 residues. The data stem from a study of beta chain features in type 1 diabetes. Study background: In all, some 110 million sorted cells from all samples were analyzed. Findings of the study overall: Reduced insertions and increased deletions marked VDJ junctions in type 1 diabetes patients. There was a moderate but significant shortening of TCRB CDR3s in all four CD4+ subsets of Type 1 diabetes patients.

Expressed TCRB transcripts were sequenced after all isolated RNA was converted to cDNA. Generated by immunoSEQ multiplex PCR, the TCRdb table keeps only in-frame clones and is missing some. The sample contains 250,000 or so clones, around 20% of which appear only once. Per donor, one heparinised blood draw averaged about 116 mL. This receptor was taken from a woman between 35 and 50 years old with type 1 diabetes. Sequencing used naive CD4+ T cells from blood. The J gene is TRBJ2-7, the V gene TRBV28; D not certain. The CDR3 DNA reads TGTGCCAGTCCAGGCTACGAGCAGTACTTC. It specifies CASPGYEQYF.